This TCR beta chain was observed in a study of graft-versus-host responses after intestinal transplantation. Across the study: Multivisceral, liver-intestinal, or isolated intestinal transplants were given to recipients. Each recipient received anti-thymocyte globulin induction, then tacrolimus and steroids for approximately three years.

The CDR3 length is 20 residues. Germline V gene sequence: CDR1 LNHDA, CDR2 SQIVND (reference sequence). Trimming cost V 5 bases and J 0 bases; bases outside gene matches: 16. The method was immunoSEQ multiplex PCR; TCRdb's version includes in-frame clones alone and lacks a portion of them. In the table there are about 15,000 clones, more than 75% of which are singletons. This clone was observed a single time. The sequence derives from a human patient who received an intestinal transplant, so some T cells may come from the graft donor. V usage is TRBV19 and J usage is TRBJ2-7, with 13 nucleotides matching TRBD2. Sequencing used bone marrow, obtained nearly 130 days after intestinal transplantation. The CDR3 loop is CASSSLLSRTSGSYSYEQYF. The CDR3 DNA reads as TGTGCCAGTAGTTCTCTCCTTTCCCGGACTAGCGGGAGTTACTCCTACGAGCAGTACTTC. Full variable domain (outside the CDR3, taken from reference TRBV19 and TRBJ2-7): DGGITQSPKYLFRKEGQNVTLSCEQNLNHDAMYWYRQDPGQGLRLIYYSQIVNDFQKGDIAEGYSVSREKKESFPLTVTSAQKNPTAFYLCASSSLLSRTSGSYSYEQYFGPGTRLTVT.